The rows below give T cell receptor beta chains drawn from one sample of a study of blood T cell repertoires in COVID-19. Data came from immunoSEQ multiplex PCR; TCRdb stores just in-frame clones and leaves some out. The sample records about 490,000 clones, approximately 85% being singletons. The sequencing input was peripheral blood. These receptors all stem from a human donor in a cohort sampled during active COVID-19. Each CDR3 is given with its conserved first and last residue. The D gene is left open where the match is weak. The listing skips clone size in some rows; elsewhere it reads once, few, many or a size class.

clone_size j_call d_call v_call cdr3_aa cdr3_nt
. TRBJ2-1 TRBD2 TRBV5-4 CASSLGRGVYNEQFF TGTGCCAGCAGCTTAGGACGGGGGGTGTACAATGAGCAGTTCTTC
. TRBJ2-7 TRBD1 TRBV9 CASSVEGGGLYEQYF TGTGCCAGCAGCGTAGAAGGGGGCGGGCTCTACGAGCAGTACTTC
. TRBJ2-3 . TRBV4-3 CASSQLRDNWYTDTQYF TGCGCCAGCAGCCAACTACGGGACAACTGGTACACAGATACGCAGTATTTT
. TRBJ2-7 . TRBV28 CASTQGDSYEQYF TGTGCCAGCACCCAAGGGGATTCCTACGAGCAGTACTTC
many TRBJ2-1 . TRBV7-9 CASKPGIRGGSARNEQFF TGTGCCAGCAAGCCCGGTATAAGGGGCGGCTCGGCGAGGAATGAGCAGTTCTTC
once TRBJ1-2 TRBD1 TRBV29-1 CSVEGQAAGIYGYTF TGCAGCGTTGAGGGACAGGCCGCGGGAATCTATGGCTACACCTTC
. TRBJ1-1 . TRBV2 CASPRGEGTEAFF TGTGCCAGTCCACGGGGGGAGGGGACTGAAGCTTTCTTT
. TRBJ1-1 TRBD1 TRBV12-3/TRBV12-4 CASSLTGLTEAFF TGTGCCAGCAGTTTGACAGGGCTCACTGAAGCTTTCTTT
. TRBJ1-1 TRBD1 TRBV18 CASSPRQGEGTEAFF TGTGCCAGCTCACCCCGACAGGGAGAGGGGACTGAAGCTTTCTTT
. TRBJ2-1 TRBD2 TRBV7-2 CASSLAKGTSGRADSYNEQFF TGTGCCAGCAGCTTAGCCAAGGGGACTAGCGGGAGGGCGGACTCCTACAATGAGCAGTTCTTC
. TRBJ1-1 . TRBV2 CASRATGNMNTEAFF TGTGCCAGCAGAGCAACAGGGAATATGAACACTGAAGCTTTCTTT
once TRBJ2-7 . TRBV11-2 CASSSSSGTSYEQYF TGTGCCAGCAGCTCCAGTTCCGGGACTTCCTACGAGCAGTACTTC
. TRBJ2-3 TRBD1 TRBV2 CASKGDRGYTDTQYF TGTGCCAGCAAAGGGGACAGGGGGTACACAGATACGCAGTATTTT
. TRBJ2-5 . TRBV20-1 CSARQQETQYF TGCAGTGCTAGGCAGCAAGAGACCCAGTACTTC
. TRBJ2-5 . TRBV5-1 CASSLQVGGGETQYF TGCGCCAGCAGCTTGCAGGTGGGGGGTGGAGAGACCCAGTACTTC
. TRBJ2-3 TRBD1 TRBV28 CASSLSRDRGYTDTQYF TGTGCCAGCAGTTTATCAAGGGACAGAGGATACACAGATACGCAGTATTTT
few TRBJ2-2 . TRBV7-3 CASSLNRGRELFF TGTGCCAGCAGCTTAAATAGGGGCAGGGAGCTGTTTTTT
. TRBJ1-3 . TRBV6-6 CASSRGTANSGNTIYF TGTGCCAGCAGTCGCGGGACTGCCAACTCTGGAAACACCATATATTTT
. TRBJ1-6 TRBD1 TRBV7-9 CASSFPPGQSNNSPLHF TGTGCCAGCAGCTTCCCCCCGGGACAGAGCAATAATTCACCCCTCCACTTT
. TRBJ2-1 TRBD2 TRBV27 CASSQTSGSYEQFF TGTGCCAGCAGTCAGACTAGCGGGAGCTATGAGCAGTTCTTC
. TRBJ2-5 TRBD2 TRBV30 CAWTPGLAIETQYF TGTGCCTGGACCCCGGGACTAGCGATTGAGACCCAGTACTTC
. TRBJ2-7 TRBD1 TRBV24-1 CATSDHIRQGADDEQYF TGTGCCACCAGTGACCATATCCGACAGGGGGCAGACGACGAGCAGTACTTC
. TRBJ2-4 TRBD2 TRBV5-5 CASSLVAGGETKNIQYF TGTGCCAGCAGCTTGGTGGCGGGAGGGGAGACCAAAAACATTCAGTACTTC
. TRBJ2-3 TRBD2 TRBV19 CASSSLAGGTDTQYF TGTGCCAGTAGTTCTCTAGCGGGGGGCACAGATACGCAGTATTTT
. TRBJ1-2 TRBD1 TRBV5-1 CASSRDRLYGYTF TGCGCCAGCAGCAGGGACAGGCTTTATGGCTACACCTTC
. TRBJ2-3 . TRBV2 CASSGQGLTDTQYF TGTGCCAGCAGTGGGCAGGGGCTCACAGATACGCAGTATTTT
. TRBJ2-3 TRBD1 TRBV7-3 CASTQWDRGRSDTQYF TGTGCCAGCACCCAGTGGGACAGGGGGCGCTCAGATACGCAGTATTTT
. TRBJ2-1 . TRBV6-2/TRBV6-3 CASSPRLVEQFF TGTGCCAGCAGCCCGAGACTAGTTGAGCAGTTCTTC
. TRBJ1-3 . TRBV25-1 CASRRQNDGNTIYF TGTGCCAGCAGAAGACAGAACGATGGAAACACCATATATTTT
. TRBJ2-7 TRBD2 TRBV19 CASSPSGISYEQYF TGTGCCAGTAGCCCTAGCGGGATTTCCTACGAGCAGTACTTC
. TRBJ2-7 TRBD1 TRBV9 CASSVGTGGEQYF TGTGCCAGCAGCGTAGGGACAGGTGGAGAGCAGTACTTC
. TRBJ2-3 TRBD2 TRBV19 CASSFSGTPTDTQYF TGTGCCAGTAGTTTTAGCGGGACACCCACAGATACGCAGTATTTT
once TRBJ2-5 . TRBV2 CASSLAGPQETQYF TGTGCCAGCAGTTTAGCAGGGCCTCAAGAGACCCAGTACTTC
. TRBJ2-5 TRBD2 TRBV11-2 CASSRPTSGYETQYF TGTGCCAGCAGCAGACCGACTAGCGGGTACGAGACCCAGTACTTC
. TRBJ2-1 TRBD2 TRBV7-2 CASSGRSGLAGGPYEQFF TGTGCCAGCAGTGGCCGCTCGGGACTAGCGGGAGGACCATATGAGCAGTTCTTC
. TRBJ1-1 TRBD1 TRBV10-1 CASIPGQPMNTEAFF TGCGCCAGCATTCCGGGACAGCCCATGAACACTGAAGCTTTCTTT